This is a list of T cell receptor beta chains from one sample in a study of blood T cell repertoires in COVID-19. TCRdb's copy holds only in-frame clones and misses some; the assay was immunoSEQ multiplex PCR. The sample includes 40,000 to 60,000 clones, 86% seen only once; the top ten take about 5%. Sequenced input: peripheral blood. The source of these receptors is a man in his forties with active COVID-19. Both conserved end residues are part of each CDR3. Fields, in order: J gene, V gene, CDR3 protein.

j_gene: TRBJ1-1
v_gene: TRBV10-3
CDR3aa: CAISEGVTEAFF

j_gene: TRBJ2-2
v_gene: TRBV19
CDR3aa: CASLGQGYTGELFF

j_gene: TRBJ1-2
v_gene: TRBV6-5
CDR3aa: CASRGTGRYGYTF

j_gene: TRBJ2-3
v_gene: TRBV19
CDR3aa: CASTFSDRMTDTQYF

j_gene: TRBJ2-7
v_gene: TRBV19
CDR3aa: CASTHGRSSREQYF

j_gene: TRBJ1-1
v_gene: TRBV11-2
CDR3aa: CASSLVEAPKTEAFF

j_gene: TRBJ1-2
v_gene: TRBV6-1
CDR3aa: CASSDRAREGYGYTF

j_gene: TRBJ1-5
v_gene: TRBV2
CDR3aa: CASSALKGSNQPQHF

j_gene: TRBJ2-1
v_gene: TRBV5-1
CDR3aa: CASSLALAGEVNEQFF

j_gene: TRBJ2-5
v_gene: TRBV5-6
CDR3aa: CASSLEWKRELGETQYF

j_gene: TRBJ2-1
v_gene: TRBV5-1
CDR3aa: CASSKGSSYNEQFF

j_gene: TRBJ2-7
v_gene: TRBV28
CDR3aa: CASSSGGQGAF